This T cell receptor (beta chain) was identified in a study of T cell repertoires in cytomegalovirus infection. Across the whole study: Evidence of both CMV infection and a matching HLA type came from public TCR beta signatures.

This CDR3 contains 16 residues. Germline-derived CDR1 and CDR2 are SQVTM and ANQGSEA. The germline V and J ends were trimmed by 6 bases and 0 bases, with 17 bases remaining between them. Each CDR3 protein gets one entry after TCRdb re-called the reads with MiXCR. The repertoire holds 150,000 to 200,000 distinct CDR3 sequences, with roughly an eighth as singletons. The chain links TRBV29-1 to TRBJ1-4; the D gene is possibly TRBD1 (5 bases). Material: PBMCs. The receptor comes from a human donor in good health (CMV status not recorded). Some clones in this sample may be carry-over from other donors' samples. This chain's CDR3 is CSVALDMSPTNEKLFF. The CDR3 DNA reads TGCAGCGTGGCTCTGGACATGAGTCCAACTAATGAAAAACTGTTTTTT. The whole variable domain, filled in from reference TRBV29-1 and TRBJ1-4, reads SAVISQKPSRDICQRGTSLTIQCQVDSQVTMMFWYRQQPGQSLTLIATANQGSEATYESGFVIDKFPISRPNLTFSTLTVSNMSPEDSSIYLCSVALDMSPTNEKLFFGSGTQLSVL.